This entry describes one T cell receptor (beta chain). What it recognizes is unknown. The sample originates from a study of T cell repertoires in cytomegalovirus infection. One entry per CDR3 protein, called by TCRdb with MiXCR from the reads. The profile shows about 920,000 distinct CDR3 sequences, around 30% of them singletons. The V end was cut by 0 bases, the J end by 3 bases, with 12 bases between. CDR3 length: 15 amino acids. Germline CDR1 is SQVTM and CDR2 is ANQGSEA. The rearrangement links TRBV29-1 to TRBJ1-3, with D possibly being TRBD1 (5 bases). The sample in question was cultured CD8+ T cells from PBMCs, obtained from culture after CMV antigen stimulation. This clonotype was sampled from a human donor in good health (CMV status not recorded). Some clones in this sample may be carry-over from other donors' samples. CDR3 sequence (DNA): TGCAGCGTTGAAGACCGGACGGGACTTGGAAACACCATATATTTT. This translates into CSVEDRTGLGNTIYF.